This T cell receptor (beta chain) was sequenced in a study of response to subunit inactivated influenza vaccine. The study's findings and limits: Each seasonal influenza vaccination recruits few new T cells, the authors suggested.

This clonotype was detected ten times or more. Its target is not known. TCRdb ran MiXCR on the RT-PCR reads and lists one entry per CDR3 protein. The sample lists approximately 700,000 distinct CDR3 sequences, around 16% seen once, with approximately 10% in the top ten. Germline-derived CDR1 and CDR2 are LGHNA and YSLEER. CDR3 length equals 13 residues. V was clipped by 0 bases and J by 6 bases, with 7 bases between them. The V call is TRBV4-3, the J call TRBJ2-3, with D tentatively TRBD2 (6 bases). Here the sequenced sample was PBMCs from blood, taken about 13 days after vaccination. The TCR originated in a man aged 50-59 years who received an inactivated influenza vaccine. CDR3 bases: TGCGCCAGCAGCCAAGATGCGGGGGATACGCAGTATTTT. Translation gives CASSQDAGDTQYF.